This T cell receptor beta chain stems from a study of CD4+ T cells in melanoma (dated by TCRdb to 2021 to 2024). A note on the overall study: The study investigated neoantigen-specific CD4+ T cells in human melanoma.

Overall study outcomes, separate from this receptor: According to the report, neoantigen-specific CD4+ T cells in melanoma displayed diverse differentiation states. The report described a correlation between neoantigen-specific CD4+ T cells and the function of CD8+ T cells, macrophages and B cells.

The donors were people with melanoma. The CDR3 runs 13 residues from the cysteine to the phenylalanine. CDR3 DNA is the only sequence kept; it has 39 bases, read in frame from the first base. From a lookup of the germline V gene, CDR1 and CDR2 are SGHTA and FQGNSA. The junction carries 12 bases between V and J, which are trimmed by 5 bases and 5 bases respectively. The library was prepared using the immunoSEQ multiplex PCR assay. TCRdb re-hosts the immuneACCESS table, in-frame sequences only. Its copies lack some clones; in the studies checked, an unresolved V gene accounts for under half of them, and the cause for the rest is not known. The sample has about 140,000 clones on record, about nine tenths of them singletons. Jointly, the top ten make up more than 1.5% of the sample. As regards this clone: Its antigen remains unidentified. The sample holds no much larger clone one base away, and base qualities are not on file.

This receptor chain uses TRBV7-2 and TRBJ1-1, with the identity of the D gene unclear. The receptor comes from a human donor with melanoma. CDR3 reads: CASSIVWGTEAFF. In nucleotide form, the sequence is TGTGCCAGCAGCATAGTATGGGGTACTGAAGCTTTCTTT.